This TCR beta chain was recovered during a study of cytomegalovirus exposure and HLA in healthy donors (dated by TCRdb to about 2017). Regarding the research as a whole: In an earlier analysis of around 540 of the donors, 250 to 300 Gb of sequence data and 117 million unique TCR beta sequences from about 179 million T cells were reported. An early release covering roughly 600 HLA-typed donors comprised approximately 300 gigabases of sequencing data and 65 million to 100 million unique TCR sequences. Among the roughly 390 genotyped donors, approximately 82% belonged to the genetic ancestry cluster associated with self-reported Caucasian donors. The study aimed to test whether cataloging public T cell receptors could reveal signatures of past pathogen exposure. The T cell repertoires of 666 subjects were profiled by immunosequencing and related to cytomegalovirus serostatus. A separate validation cohort of over 95 different subjects was used in addition to the roughly 700-subject first cohort. High-throughput TCR immunosequencing, statistical association of individual TCRs with disease status, and machine learning were combined to predict cytomegalovirus infection status. A later analysis re-analyzed previously published TCR beta repertoires from roughly 600 donors and added high-resolution HLA genotyping to study TCR occurrence patterns. The later analysis used no new phenotypic data to find candidate immune exposures, relying instead on TCR beta sequences and their occurrence across donors. To decide whether each TCR beta V gene segment behaved as functional or pseudogenic, an earlier analysis of some 570 of the donors relied on high-throughput TCR beta sequencing. Alongside the repertoire data, information on donor age, sex, ethnicity and CMV serostatus was compiled. A later genetic analysis used genome-wide SNP genotypes for 398 of the 666 donors, treating that subset as a discovery cohort. Every repertoire in the discovery cohort had been generated on one and the same sequencing platform. HLA typing included class I and class II loci at four-digit resolution. The number of donors typed differed by locus, with roughly 620-640 for A, B, C, DRB1 and DQB1, around 500 for DQA1, about 610 for DPA1, and some 470 for DPB1. Four to six DR-DQ haplotypes were handled as single units for association and clustering, since linkage in the cohort was strong. Among about 410 genotyped donors of the cohort, an average of approximately 220,000 unique TCR beta nucleotide sequences was sequenced per donor, of which approximately 18% were non-productive.

In total, 600 or so healthy bone marrow donors made up the cohort. Cohort members were all nominally healthy when sampled, although unrecorded immune exposures were likely present. The donor was CMV seropositive and belonged to the group of 250 to 300 seropositive cohort members. A peripheral blood sample was provided by each donor, and peripheral blood mononuclear cells were used for TCR beta sequencing. The Qiagen DNeasy Blood Extraction Kit was used to extract genomic DNA from the blood cell samples. CDR1 and CDR2 were assigned from the germline V gene as SGDLS and YYNGEE. Germline trimming amounts to 5 bases on V and 5 bases on J, with 17 as the count of junction bases outside the gene matches. Taken from cysteine to phenylalanine, the CDR3 has 19 residues. Just CDR3 DNA is preserved here, 57 bases in frame from base 1. Notes on this clone: What antigen it recognizes has not been identified. Base qualities are not recorded, but no much larger clone differs from it by a single base.

Broad study findings and their caveats: When HLA alleles, especially DR and DQ, strongly co-occurred, TCR associations were difficult to assign to individual alleles. It was suggested by the authors that the approach could potentially be generalized to other disease states and immunological phenotypes. The classifier was reported to diagnose cytomegalovirus status with high specificity and sensitivity in both the original and validation cohorts. Sequencing depth was assumed to be roughly uniform across donors in the presence/absence analyses, though that assumption may not hold. HLA typing was unavailable for some donors at each locus, so association tests used only the typed subset. According to a later analysis, most CMV-associated TCR beta chains appeared to be HLA-restricted, and the HLA associations seemed to be driven largely by CMV exposure. In a later genetic analysis, a missense DCLRE1C variant was associated with V-gene and J-gene trimming of TCR beta chains, and the association was replicated in an independent cohort. According to a later analysis, parvovirus B19, influenza, CMV and Epstein-Barr virus appeared linked to several top co-occurrence clusters. In a later analysis, over 15,000 TCR beta sequences were associated with specific HLA alleles at a false discovery rate of 0.05. A later analysis found that TCR association rates varied across HLA loci, with DRB1 alleles showing the most associated TCRs and HLA-C alleles the fewest. A cluster of highly shared sequence variants was judged likely to represent a technical artifact of the sequencing pipeline. In vitro tests confirmed that a few of the cytomegalovirus-associated TCR beta chains recognize cytomegalovirus antigens. Most TCR sequences were observed very rarely across donors, whereas some public TCRs were present in many individuals. According to a later genetic analysis, donors in an Asian-associated ancestry cluster had fewer N-insertions in productive TCRs than the approximately 610-donor mean. A further reported finding was that TCR beta sequences accurately predicted the HLA-A and HLA-B alleles for most subjects in the first cohort. Because the 87-base-pair reads could not distinguish some IMGT-functional V segments, including TRBV6-2 and TRBV6-3, those segments were excluded. An earlier analysis of around 500 of the donors showed that most TCR beta V segments appeared in productive rearrangements either about 87% or about 30% of the time, which broadly matched IMGT annotations. About 15 rarely observed V segments, including chromosome 9 orphons, were excluded from the earlier analysis of a few hundred of the donors because counts were too low. The cohort was sequenced for TCR beta chains only, and without alpha or paired-chain data the features that could be detected were limited. In the study, some 160 TCR beta chains were listed as associated with cytomegalovirus. A later analysis found that HLA-associated TCR beta chains were more clonally expanded and had lower generation probabilities than equally common non-associated chains. Correlated functional status among segregating V segments might reflect linkage disequilibrium, but an unknown experimental factor could not be ruled out. The only immune exposure information available for the cohort was CMV serostatus.

The method was the immunoSEQ multiplex PCR assay. The multiplex PCR relied on a mix of 60 forward primers for TCR Vbeta segments and 13 reverse primers for TCR Jbeta segments. The CDR3 region of rearranged TCR beta genes was amplified from genomic DNA by a multiplex PCR assay. Amplified TCR beta libraries were sequenced as 87-base-pair reads on the Illumina HiSeq System. The paper's processing steps were these. In a later analysis, tens of millions of unique TCR beta chains were counted across the approximately 670 repertoires, and approximately 11 million of these chains were shared by at least two donors. A nearest-neighbor algorithm error-corrected the raw reads and collapsed the reads into unique sequences, merging closely related sequences to remove PCR and sequencing errors. To assign V, D and J gene segments, CDR3 sequences were aligned to IMGT reference sequences. For a sequence to be retained, a match of at least six nucleotides to both a V gene segment and a J gene segment was required. Rearrangements were classified as productive when the CDR3 lacked stop codons and remained in frame with V and J, and all other rearrangements were classified as non-productive. Following IMGT convention, CDR3 was defined as the stretch from the second conserved V-encoded cysteine up to the conserved J-encoded phenylalanine. Sequences without an unambiguous match to a single V gene segment were excluded from the earlier analysis of several hundred of the donors. An earlier analysis of over 450 of the donors classified V segments as functional when productive rearrangements were above 56.7% and as segregating when the standard deviation between donors was above 5%. A statistical classification framework was developed to diagnose cytomegalovirus status using the catalog of TCR beta chain sequences. A later analysis assigned V and J genes by comparing TCR nucleotide sequences with IMGT/GENE-DB human TR gene sequences. In a later analysis, CDR3 sequences and most-parsimonious VDJ recombination scenarios were assigned using the TCRdist pipeline. In a later analysis, every TCR beta chain was defined by the combination of its CDR3 amino acid sequence and its V-gene family, and reads without a unique V-gene family were dropped. A later analysis removed 550 to 700 highly shared, low-generation-probability nucleotide sequences to deal with suspected cross-contamination and a sequencing artifact. In a later analysis, a clonal expansion index for each public chain was calculated from normalized within-repertoire ranks of inferred template counts. In a later analysis, generation probabilities were computed using a VDJ recombination model fitted to out-of-frame rearrangements, and the results were checked against IGoR. A later analysis scored TCR-TCR, TCR-HLA and TCR-CMV co-occurrence with hypergeometric tests, applying a repertoire-size bias correction to TCR pairs. To estimate false discovery rates, a later analysis permuted the HLA or CMV assignments 20 times. A later analysis grouped co-occurring TCRs with DBSCAN, adding TCRdist sequence similarity when clustering within HLA-allele-positive subsets. Co-occurrence clustering excluded repertoires with fewer than 30,000 or more than 120,000 public chains, plus five with anomalous nucleotide sharing. TCRdb took this table from immuneACCESS and kept in-frame rearrangements with V and J called. Such tables lack part of the clones; where checked against another copy, unresolved V genes explain under half of the gap, and the rest is unexplained. V, J and clone size derive from that table, while D and trimming were established from the DNA sequence. The sample table shows about 150,000 clones, and 82% are seen once. Of the sample, 5.5% to 8.5% falls within the top ten clones.

The chain is made from TRBV9 and TRBJ2-2; TRBD2 aligns with 11 central bases. This TCR derives from a woman in her forties or fifties in good health and CMV-seropositive. The source material was PBMCs. CDR3 region: CASSVSSGGHDFGTGELFF. The DNA sequence is TGTGCCAGCAGTGTATCTAGCGGGGGGCACGATTTCGGGACCGGGGAGCTGTTTTTT.